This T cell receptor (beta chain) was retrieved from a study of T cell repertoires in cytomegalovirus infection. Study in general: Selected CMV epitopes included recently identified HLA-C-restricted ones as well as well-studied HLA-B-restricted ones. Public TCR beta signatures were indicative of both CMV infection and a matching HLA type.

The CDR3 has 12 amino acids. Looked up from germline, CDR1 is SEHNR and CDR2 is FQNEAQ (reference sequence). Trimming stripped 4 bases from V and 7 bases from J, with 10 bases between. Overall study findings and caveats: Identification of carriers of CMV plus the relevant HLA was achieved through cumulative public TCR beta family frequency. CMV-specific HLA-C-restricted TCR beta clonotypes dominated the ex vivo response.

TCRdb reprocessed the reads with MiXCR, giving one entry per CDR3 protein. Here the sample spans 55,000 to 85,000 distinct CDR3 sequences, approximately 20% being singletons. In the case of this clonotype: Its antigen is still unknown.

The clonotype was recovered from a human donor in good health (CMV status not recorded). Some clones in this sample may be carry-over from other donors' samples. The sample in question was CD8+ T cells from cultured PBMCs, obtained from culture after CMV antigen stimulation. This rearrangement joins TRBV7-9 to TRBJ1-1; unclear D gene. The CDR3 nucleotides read TGTGCCAGCAGCTCACGGCCCCTTGAAGCTTTCTTT. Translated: CASSSRPLEAFF.